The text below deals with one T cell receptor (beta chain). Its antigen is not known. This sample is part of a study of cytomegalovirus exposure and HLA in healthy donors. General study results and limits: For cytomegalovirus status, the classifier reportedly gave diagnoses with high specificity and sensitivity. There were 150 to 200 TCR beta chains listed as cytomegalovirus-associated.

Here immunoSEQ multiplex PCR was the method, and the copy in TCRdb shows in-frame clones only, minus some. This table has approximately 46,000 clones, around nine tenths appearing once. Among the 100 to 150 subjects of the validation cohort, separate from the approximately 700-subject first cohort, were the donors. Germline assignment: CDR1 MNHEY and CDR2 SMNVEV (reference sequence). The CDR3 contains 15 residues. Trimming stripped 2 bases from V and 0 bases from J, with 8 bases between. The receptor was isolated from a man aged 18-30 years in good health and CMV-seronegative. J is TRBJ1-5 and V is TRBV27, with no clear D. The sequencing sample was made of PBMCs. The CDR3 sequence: CASSLNPGSNQPQHF. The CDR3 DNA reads TGTGCCAGCAGTTTAAATCCGGGTAGCAATCAGCCCCAGCATTTT.